A single sample is the source of the 19 T cell receptor beta chains below, sequenced in a study of shared clonotypes between healthy human individuals. TCRdb's copy holds only in-frame clones and misses some; the assay was immunoSEQ multiplex PCR. The sample comprises over a million clones, 95% to 99% of which are singletons, and 0.4% to 0.55% rests with the top ten. Specimen: naive CD4+ T cells sorted from blood. Regarding subset: CD45RA+ positively selected. Receptors were obtained from a man between 25 and 39 years old in good health.

The chain joins TRBV6-4 to TRBJ2-1; D unclear. The CDR3 is 15 amino acids. With 0 bases removed from V and 7 bases from J, the gap between germline ends came to 13 bases. Germline V CDR1 and CDR2: MRHNA, SNTAGT. Here the CDR3 reads CASSDSPTPLNEQFF. The DNA of the CDR3 is TGTGCCAGCAGTGACTCCCCTACCCCCTTGAATGAGCAGTTCTTC.

In its sample, this clone was seen once. The chain has TRBV28 and TRBJ2-7; 7 bases fit TRBD2. The CDR3 consists of 16 residues. V gave up 3 bases and J gave up 3 bases; unmatched junction bases: 11. Germline V gene data show CDR1 as MDHEN and CDR2 as SYDVKM. CDR3 loop: CASSFHRPSGVYEQYF. For the CDR3, the DNA is TGTGCCAGCAGTTTCCATCGGCCTAGCGGAGTCTACGAGCAGTACTTC.

The V call is TRBV4-3, the J call TRBJ2-7; 10 nucleotides line up with TRBD2. This CDR3 is built from 15 residues. Looked up from germline, CDR1 is LGHNA and CDR2 is YSLEER. Trimming cost V 6 bases and J 2 bases; bases outside gene matches: 7. The chain's CDR3 is CASRPGLAPAYEQYF. In DNA, the CDR3 is TGCGCCAGCAGGCCGGGACTAGCGCCCGCCTACGAGCAGTACTTC.

The genes are TRBV28 and TRBJ1-2; 9 positions agree with TRBD1. The CDR3 has 14 residues. Germline CDR1 and CDR2: MDHEN and SYDVKM. Trimming at V came to 4 bases and at J to 6 bases, leaving 6 bases not matched to a gene. The CDR3 loop is CASSSTGTGNGYTF. The CDR3, as DNA: TGTGCCAGCAGTTCCACCGGGACAGGGAATGGCTACACCTTC.

The chain joins TRBV5-4 to TRBJ2-1; the D gene is possibly TRBD2 (6 bases). This CDR3 is built from 15 residues. V was pared by 4 bases and J by 5 bases, with 16 bases between. The germline V gene encodes CDR1 SGHNT and CDR2 YYREEE (reference sequence). The CDR3 sequence is CASSRSGTSDNEQFF. The CDR3 DNA follows: TGTGCCAGCAGCCGATCCGGGACTTCTGACAATGAGCAGTTCTTC.

This chain's CDR3 is CATSARTFSNQPQHF. CDR3 bases: TGTGCCACTTCGGCCAGAACATTTTCCAATCAGCCCCAGCATTTT. The rearrangement uses TRBV27 and TRBJ1-5, with D hard to call. The V gene lost 10 bases and the J gene lost 3 bases, with 19 bases spanning the gap. CDR3 length equals 15 residues. Germline CDR1 is MNHEY and CDR2 is SMNVEV (reference sequence).

The chain combines TRBV18 with TRBJ1-5, with TRBD1 matching over 7 bases. CDR3 length: 15 residues. CDR1 is KGHSH, CDR2 LQKENI, per germline. After removal of 1 base from V and 7 bases from J, the junction contained 7 bases not matched to a gene. CDR3 region: CASSPLGQRGQPQHF. In nucleotides, the CDR3 is TGTGCCAGCTCACCACTGGGACAGCGGGGGCAGCCCCAGCATTTT.

V is TRBV21-1 and J is TRBJ2-7; TRBD1, as called in the table, went unchecked against the DNA. TRBV21-1 is marked as a pseudogene. CDR3 size: 14 residues. The CDR3 protein is CATLGVDSPYEQYF. The CDR3 DNA follows: TGTGCCACCTTAGGTGTGGACAGCCCCTACGAGCAGTACTTC.

This rearrangement joins TRBV28 to TRBJ1-3; D is uncertain. This CDR3 has 15 residues. V was cut by 4 bases and J by 3 bases, with 13 bases left in between. Germline CDR1 is MDHEN and CDR2 is SYDVKM. CDR3: CASSSLTRVGNTIYF. The CDR3 nucleotides are TGTGCCAGCAGTTCCCTTACCCGAGTTGGAAACACCATATATTTT.

The V call is TRBV10-1, the J call TRBJ2-4; D gene uncertain. The CDR3 runs 14 residues. The germline V gene has CDR1 WNHNN and CDR2 SYGVQD (reference sequence). Trimming removed 0 bases from V and 7 bases from J, with 10 bases in between. The CDR3: CASSESPGENIQYF. As DNA, the CDR3 is TGCGCCAGCAGTGAGTCGCCTGGAGAGAACATTCAGTACTTC.

The chain carries TRBV4-1 and TRBJ2-7; D is unresolved. The CDR3 length is 16 residues. Between the trimmed V and J ends, which lost 4 bases and 0 bases, there was a span of 16 bases. Germline CDR1 reads MGHRA; CDR2 reads YSYEKL. CDR3 loop: CASSPHPSGSSYEQYF. DNA of the CDR3: TGCGCCAGCAGCCCTCATCCTAGTGGAAGCTCCTACGAGCAGTACTTC.

This clone was counted a single time. The chain uses TRBV28 and TRBJ1-1; weak D call: TRBD1 (5 bases). V lost 4 bases and J lost 0, with 21 bases in between. Germline CDR1 and CDR2: MDHEN and SYDVKM. The CDR3 has 18 amino acids. CDR3 protein: CASSSPGPHPLMNTEAFF. In DNA, the CDR3 is TGTGCCAGCAGTTCACCGGGACCGCATCCTCTCATGAACACTGAAGCTTTCTTT.

The V call is TRBV5-4, the J call TRBJ2-3; TRBD2 matches 9 bases. This CDR3 is 16 amino acids long. V shed 4 bases and J 3 bases; nucleotides not matched to a gene: 9. Germline values: CDR1 SGHNT, CDR2 YYREEE (reference sequence). The CDR3 protein is CASSPDGGRGTDTQYF. CDR3 nucleotide sequence: TGTGCCAGCAGCCCGGATGGCGGGAGGGGAACAGATACGCAGTATTTT.

About this clone itself: Other DNA sequences in this sample translate to the same CDR3. V and J are TRBV5-1 and TRBJ2-3; 11 nucleotides align to TRBD2. V shed 0 bases and J 3 bases; nucleotides not matched to a gene: 3. CDR1 and CDR2 from the germline V gene are SGHRS and YFSETQ. The CDR3 is 16 residues long. The CDR3 sequence: CASSLGLAGGTDTQYF. CDR3 DNA: TGCGCCAGCAGCTTGGGGCTAGCGGGAGGAACAGATACGCAGTATTTT. The variable domain in full, with the rest retrieved from reference TRBV5-1 and TRBJ2-3, is KAGVTQTPRYLIKTRGQQVTLSCSPISGHRSVSWYQQTPGQGLQFLFEYFSETQRNKGNFPGRFSGRQFSNSRSEMNVSTLELGDSALYLCASSLGLAGGTDTQYFGPGTRLTVL.

The J gene is TRBJ2-5, the V gene TRBV29-1; a possible D gene is TRBD2 (6 bases). Germline assignment: CDR1 SQVTM and CDR2 ANQGSEA. The CDR3 has 14 residues. V lost 1 base and J lost 2, with 11 bases in between. CDR3: CSVEGLADQETQYF. The CDR3 DNA is TGCAGCGTTGAAGGATTAGCGGATCAAGAGACCCAGTACTTC. Drawing the rest from reference TRBV29-1 and TRBJ2-5, the complete variable domain is SAVISQKPSRDICQRGTSLTIQCQVDSQVTMMFWYRQQPGQSLTLIATANQGSEATYESGFVIDKFPISRPNLTFSTLTVSNMSPEDSSIYLCSVEGLADQETQYFGPGTRLLVL.

The genes are TRBV9 and TRBJ1-2; no reliable D call. Between the trimmed V and J ends, which lost 0 bases and 4 bases, there was a span of 22 bases. The germline V gene has CDR1 SGDLS and CDR2 YYNGEE. This CDR3 spans 18 amino acids. Here the CDR3 DNA reads TGTGCCAGCAGCGTAGATGATGGCAGGCTCGTCTTCGGCTATGGCTACACCTTC. Translating gives CASSVDDGRLVFGYGYTF.

The chain uses TRBV2 and TRBJ1-1; D is ambiguous. This CDR3 comprises 14 residues. Germline V gene sequence: CDR1 SNHLY, CDR2 FYNNEI. Trimming removed 3 bases at V and 2 bases at J, with 10 bases between. Here the CDR3 DNA reads TGTGCCAGCAGTGATGTTACAGCCAACACTGAAGCTTTCTTT. Protein: CASSDVTANTEAFF. Full variable domain (missing parts from reference TRBV2 and TRBJ1-1): EPEVTQTPSHQVTQMGQEVILRCVPISNHLYFYWYRQILGQKVEFLVSFYNNEISEKSEIFDDQFSVERPDGSNFTLKIRSTKLEDSAMYFCASSDVTANTEAFFGQGTRLTVV.

The rearrangement joins TRBV4-1 to TRBJ1-6; TRBD1 matches at 10 bases. Germline-derived CDR1 and CDR2 are MGHRA and YSYEKL. The V segment lost 0 bases and the J segment 8 bases; nucleotides outside the gene matches: 1. The CDR3 spans 15 residues. The CDR3 region is CASSQEGTGDSPLHF. The CDR3 DNA reads TGCGCCAGCAGCCAAGAAGGGACAGGGGATTCACCCCTCCACTTT.

The genes are TRBV25-1 and TRBJ2-5; 9 positions agree with TRBD2. V was pared by 2 bases and J by 9 bases, with 13 bases of the junction left unmatched. The CDR3 loop spans 16 amino acids. CDR1 is MGHDK and CDR2 is SYGVNS in the germline V gene. The CDR3 region is CASSERVAGALGAQYF. For the CDR3, the DNA is TGTGCCAGCAGTGAAAGGGTAGCGGGGGCCCTGGGGGCCCAGTACTTC.